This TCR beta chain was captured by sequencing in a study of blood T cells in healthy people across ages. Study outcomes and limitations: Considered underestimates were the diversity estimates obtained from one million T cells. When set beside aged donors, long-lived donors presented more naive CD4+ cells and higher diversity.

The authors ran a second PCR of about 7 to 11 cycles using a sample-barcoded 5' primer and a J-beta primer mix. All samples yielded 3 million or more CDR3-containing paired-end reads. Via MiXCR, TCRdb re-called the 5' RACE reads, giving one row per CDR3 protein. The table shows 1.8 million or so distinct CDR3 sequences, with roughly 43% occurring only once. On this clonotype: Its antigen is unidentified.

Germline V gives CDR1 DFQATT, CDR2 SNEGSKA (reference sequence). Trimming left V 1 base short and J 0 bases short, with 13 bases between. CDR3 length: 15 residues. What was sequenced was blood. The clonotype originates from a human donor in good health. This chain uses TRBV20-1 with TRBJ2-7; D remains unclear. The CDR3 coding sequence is TGCAGTGCTAGAGTTCCAGGACGGACCTCCTACGAGCAGTACTTC. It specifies CSARVPGRTSYEQYF.